What follows describes a single T cell receptor (beta chain). The source of the sample is a study of PD-1 blockade in classical Hodgkin lymphoma. Time point described: newly diagnosed, previously untreated cHL patient sample. The authors purified CD4+ T cells from thawed PBMCs by magnetic negative selection. Clones were sequenced by immunoSEQ multiplex PCR, and TCRdb holds only the in-frame ones, with some missing. The sample has about 20,000 clones, roughly four fifths seen once. CDR3 length: 11 residues. The TCR comes from a human donor with classical Hodgkin lymphoma. Sequencing was done on a sample of CD4+ T cells from blood. The V gene is TRBV21-1, the J gene TRBJ2-7; the table assigns TRBD1, which was not confirmed against the DNA. TRBV21-1 is a listed pseudogene. In DNA, the CDR3 is TGTGCCAGCAGCAACATCAGGGAGCAGTACTTC. It is translated as CASSNIREQYF.